This T cell receptor (beta chain) was sequenced in a study of siplizumab effects on memory and regulatory T cells (dated by TCRdb to the late 2010s). Looking at the study overall: The study looked at the effect of siplizumab, an anti-CD2 antibody, on alloreactive T-cell subsets in allogeneic mixed lymphocyte reactions made from human PBMCs. Results the study describes overall, beyond this receptor: No functional confirmation was obtained for the suppressive function of proliferating Tregs from siplizumab cultures. Greater diversity appeared to be present in unstimulated naive T cells than in memory T cells, and a substantial contribution to the alloresponse seemed to be made by naive cells. Because sequences at frequencies below about 10^-5 were poorly captured, only a minor fraction of alloreactive clones could be mapped back to unstimulated subsets. The cumulative frequency of alloreactive sequences traceable to unstimulated CD4+ memory T cells was significantly reduced by siplizumab. About 75-96% of proliferating CD4+ or CD8+ clones could not be given a naive or memory phenotype. Among mappable alloreactive CD4+ clones, an average Treg-derived fraction of about 69% was observed with siplizumab, compared with about 25% in control reactions.

Sorted unstimulated T cells and proliferating T cells recovered from mixed lymphocyte reactions were subjected to TCRbeta CDR3 sequencing. Fresh whole blood from some eleven HLA-typed healthy donors was used to isolate PBMCs. A word on this clone: The clone's antigen remains unknown. No clone much larger than this one lies a single base away; base qualities are absent.

The protocol used for the library was the immunoSEQ multiplex PCR assay. Each sample had 90,000 to 100,000 TCR templates assayed by the deep sequencing platform. Genomic DNA extracted from sorted T cells was used for TCRbeta CDR3 sequencing. The study's own analysis went as follows. The R programming language was used for clonal analysis of the TCRbeta CDR3 data. Unstimulated samples were compared with post-reaction CFSE-low samples to define alloreactive CD4+ and CD8+ clones. Regulatory or non-regulatory origin was assigned to alloreactive CD4+ clones by matching of sequences to sorted unstimulated Treg and non-Treg repertoires. TCRdb re-hosts the immuneACCESS table, in-frame sequences only. Its copies lack some clones; in the studies checked, an unresolved V gene accounts for under half of them, and the cause for the rest is not known. The V and J calls and clone size are taken from that table; D and trimming were inferred from the DNA. The sample profile shows about 50,000 clones; over 90% of them were found once. Under 20% of the sample rests with the top ten.

V has 4 bases trimmed and J has 9 bases trimmed; junction bases matching no gene number 5. Spanning cysteine to phenylalanine, the CDR3 consists of 14 amino acids. Here the CDR3 DNA is all that survives: 42 bases in frame from base 1. CDR1 and CDR2 were assigned from the germline V gene (reference sequence) as SGHNT and YYREEE. The source is a human donor in good health. The rearranged chain carries TRBV5-4 and TRBJ2-1; 12 nucleotides in the junction match TRBD2. Sequenced material: CD8+ T cells sorted from blood. The sequenced DNA is TGTGCCAGCAGCCCTCTAGCGGGAGGGGGTGAGCAGTTCTTC. It codes for CASSPLAGGGEQFF.